The clone carrying this T cell receptor beta chain occurred once. Additional DNA sequences in this sample encode the identical CDR3. This specimen belongs to a study of blood T cell repertoires in COVID-19. Study background: COVID-19 samples from acute and convalescent phases originated in the United States, Italy and Spain.

The germline V gene encodes CDR1 LGHNA and CDR2 YSLEER. The CDR3 length is 14 residues. J was trimmed by 5 bases and V by 4 bases; bases with no gene match: 4. Measured with immunoSEQ multiplex PCR; TCRdb has only the in-frame clones, and not every one. This table has tens of thousands of clones, around 85% appearing once. The source is a human donor in a cohort sampled during active COVID-19. Sequencing was done on a sample of peripheral blood. The chain has TRBV4-3 and TRBJ1-4; 7 bases agree with TRBD1. This chain's CDR3 is CASSRGQANEKLFF. The DNA of the CDR3 is TGCGCCAGCAGCCGTGGACAGGCAAATGAAAAACTGTTTTTT.